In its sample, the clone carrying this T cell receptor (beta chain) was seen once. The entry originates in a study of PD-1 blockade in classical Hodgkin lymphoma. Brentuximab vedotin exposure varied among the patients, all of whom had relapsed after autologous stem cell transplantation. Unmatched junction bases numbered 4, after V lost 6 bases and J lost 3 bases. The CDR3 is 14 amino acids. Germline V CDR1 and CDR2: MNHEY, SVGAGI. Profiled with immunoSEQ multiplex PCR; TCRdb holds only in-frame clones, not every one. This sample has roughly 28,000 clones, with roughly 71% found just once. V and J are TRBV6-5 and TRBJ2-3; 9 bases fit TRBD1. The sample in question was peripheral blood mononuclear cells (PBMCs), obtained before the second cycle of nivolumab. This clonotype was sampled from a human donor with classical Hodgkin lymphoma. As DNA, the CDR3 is TGTGCCAGCAGCCACAGGGGGCGAACAGATACGCAGTATTTT. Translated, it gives CASSHRGRTDTQYF.